The 29 T cell receptor beta chains below all came from one sample that was sequenced in a study of regulatory and conventional T cells in RAG deficiency. Profiled with immunoSEQ multiplex PCR; TCRdb holds only in-frame clones, not every one. The table includes 10,000 or so clones, roughly 94% detected once. Regulatory T cells were sorted from blood as CD4+ CD25-high CD127-low cells. This sample was shared with a second study, whose subject was regulatory T cells. According to that study: Amplification used 52 TRBV primers and 13 TRBJ primers.

Sequenced input: CD127- CD25+ CD4+ Tregs sorted from blood. Every receptor here comes from a human donor in good health.

This clone turned up a few times. The rearrangement links TRBV5-6 to TRBJ1-3; D might be TRBD1 (6 bases). The CDR3 has 14 residues. Germline CDR1 is SGHDT and CDR2 is YYEEEE. V was cut by 4 bases and J by 4 bases, with 12 bases left in between. The CDR3 here is CASSTGTLGNTIYF. CDR3 DNA sequence: TGTGCCAGCAGCACCGGGACACTAGGAAACACCATATATTTT.

CDR3 sequence (DNA): TGTGCCAGCTCGTCTCCCGACAGGGGGCGCGTCACTGAAGCTTTCTTT. Its translation is CASSSPDRGRVTEAFF. The chain couples TRBV18 to TRBJ1-1, with 10 bases fitting TRBD1. After removal of 6 bases from V and 4 bases from J, the junction contained 11 bases not matched to a gene. The germline V gene encodes CDR1 KGHSH and CDR2 LQKENI. This CDR3 is 16 amino acids long.

This rearrangement joins TRBV5-4 to TRBJ2-1, with 9 positions matching TRBD1. The CDR3 spans 15 residues. Germline CDR1 reads SGHNT; CDR2 reads YYREEE (reference sequence). V was clipped by 0 bases and J by 2 bases; unmatched bases: 0. CDR3 loop: CASSLGQGAYNEQFF. CDR3 in DNA: TGTGCCAGCAGCTTGGGACAGGGGGCCTACAATGAGCAGTTCTTC.

The chain carries TRBV5-1 and TRBJ2-5; D ambiguous. Germline assignment: CDR1 SGHRS and CDR2 YFSETQ. The V end lost 4 bases, the J end lost 5 bases, and 12 bases lay between the germline ends. The CDR3 runs to 13 residues. As DNA, the CDR3 is TGCGCCAGCAGCCCCCCGTTTGGCGAGACCCAGTACTTC. Its translation is CASSPPFGETQYF.

Remarks on this clone: Germline and junction disagree at one end, which may indicate a read error. Other nucleotide sequences in the sample specify the same CDR3. CDR3 sequence reads: CASSLRDRHNSPLHF. CDR3 DNA: TGTGCCAGCAGTCTCCGGGACAGACATAATTCCCCCCTCCACTTT. The rearrangement joins TRBV28 to TRBJ1-6; TRBD1 aligns across 7 bases. Germline V lookup: CDR1 MDHEN, CDR2 SYDVKM. This CDR3 has 15 amino acids.

The chain carries TRBV2 and TRBJ2-2, with a tentative D call TRBD2 (7 bases). Trimming stripped 7 bases from V and 4 bases from J, with 16 bases between. The CDR3 covers 15 residues. Germline V gene lookup returns CDR1 SNHLY and CDR2 FYNNEI. The CDR3 spells CASIGGGGRTGELFF. The CDR3 nucleotides are TGTGCCAGCATTGGAGGGGGGGGGCGCACCGGGGAGCTGTTTTTT.

V gene TRBV7-2 combines with J gene TRBJ2-7; 10 bases are a match to TRBD1. CDR3 length equals 15 residues. After removal of 5 bases from V and 5 bases from J, the junction contained 9 bases not matched to a gene. The germline gives CDR1 SGHTA, CDR2 FQGNSA. CDR3 in DNA: TGTGCCAGCAGCCCCCGGGGACAGGGGAGGCACGAGCAGTACTTC. The encoded protein is CASSPRGQGRHEQYF.

This clone came up once. The chain combines TRBV5-1 with TRBJ2-1, with TRBD2 matching 8 bases. V lost 0 bases and J lost 2; bases outside the gene matches: 10. Germline V gene sequence: CDR1 SGHRS, CDR2 YFSETQ. This CDR3 region has 18 residues. The CDR3 nucleotides read TGCGCCAGCAGCTTGGACGACTTAGCGGGGCCCCCCTACAATGAGCAGTTCTTC. This sequence encodes CASSLDDLAGPPYNEQFF.

The chain combines TRBV11-2 with TRBJ2-7, with a tentative D call TRBD2 (5 bases). The germline V gene encodes CDR1 SGHAT and CDR2 FQNNGV. The CDR3 totals 12 residues. V dropped 4 bases and J dropped 3 bases, with 7 bases sitting between them. CDR3 loop: CASSSGIYEQYF. As DNA, the CDR3 is TGTGCCAGCAGCTCGGGGATCTACGAGCAGTACTTC.

V gene TRBV7-9 combines with J gene TRBJ1-2, with a tentative D call TRBD1 (6 bases). CDR3 length equals 12 residues. The germline V gene encodes CDR1 SEHNR and CDR2 FQNEAQ (reference sequence). V lost 4 bases and J lost 5, with 8 bases in between. In nucleotides, the CDR3 is TGTGCCAGCAGCTGGGGGCAGTATGGCTACACCTTC. It is translated as CASSWGQYGYTF.

The chain employs TRBV7-3 and TRBJ2-3; D might be TRBD2 (5 bases). Looked up from germline, CDR1 is SGHTA and CDR2 is FQGTGA. The V end lost 2 bases, the J end lost 1 base, and 10 bases lay between the germline ends. This CDR3 is 15 amino acids long. The CDR3 loop is CASSLEGRGTDTQYF. The CDR3 DNA reads TGTGCCAGCAGCTTAGAGGGCAGAGGCACAGATACGCAGTATTTT. The full variable domain, completed using reference TRBV7-3 and TRBJ2-3, is GAGVSQTPSNKVTEKGKYVELRCDPISGHTALYWYRQSLGQGPEFLIYFQGTGAADDSGLPNDRFFAVRPEGSVSTLKIQRTERGDSAVYLCASSLEGRGTDTQYFGPGTRLTVL.

The CDR3 reads CASSLERSTRGNEKLFF. Written as DNA, the CDR3 is TGTGCCAGCAGCTTAGAAAGGTCGACTCGGGGGAATGAAAAACTGTTTTTT. The chain has TRBV11-2 and TRBJ1-4; D is possibly TRBD1 (5 bases). The CDR3 extends over 17 amino acids. With 0 bases removed from V and 5 bases from J, the gap between germline ends came to 16 bases. Germline values: CDR1 SGHAT, CDR2 FQNNGV.

The gene calls are TRBV18 and TRBJ1-2; the D gene is possibly TRBD1 (5 bases). This CDR3 has 15 residues. Trimming shortened V by 2 bases and J by 4 bases, and 14 bases separated the two germline ends. Germline V gives CDR1 KGHSH, CDR2 LQKENI. The CDR3 loop is CASSPSQGSGYGYTF. The CDR3 coding sequence is TGTGCCAGCTCACCATCCCAGGGTTCCGGCTATGGCTACACCTTC.

Comment on this clone: At one end, the junction sequence differs from germline, possibly due to a read error. The J gene is TRBJ2-7, the V gene TRBV20-1; 10 bases match TRBD1. This CDR3 is 11 amino acids long. Germline V gene data show CDR1 as DFQATT and CDR2 as SNEGSKA (reference sequence). CDR3 nucleotides: TGCAGTGCTAGAGTGGACAGGGGGATAGACTTC. Its translation: CSARVDRGIDF.

This sequence joins TRBV2 and TRBJ2-7; D perhaps matches TRBD1 (5 bases). The CDR3 is 16 residues long. V lost 4 bases, J lost 2 bases, and 18 bases lay in between. Germline V gives CDR1 SNHLY, CDR2 FYNNEI. CDR3 DNA: TGTGCCAGCAGTGGTATAGGGGCTCAGCCTACCTACGAGCAGTACTTC. The encoded protein is CASSGIGAQPTYEQYF.

This sequence joins TRBV15 and TRBJ2-2; 13 bases match TRBD2. The ends lost 1 base at V and 5 bases at J; junction bases unmatched: 4. The CDR3 is 17 residues long. Per germline, CDR1 LNHNV and CDR2 YYDKDF (reference sequence). DNA for the CDR3: TGTGCCACCAGCAGAGGTGGACTAGCGGGGGAAACCGGGGAGCTGTTTTTT. The encoded protein is CATSRGGLAGETGELFF.

This rearrangement joins TRBV2 to TRBJ1-3; D uncertain. The ends were cut back, 7 bases at V and 0 bases at J, with 13 bases in the middle. Germline V gives CDR1 SNHLY, CDR2 FYNNEI. This CDR3 has 15 amino acids. The DNA of the CDR3 is TGTGCCAGCAAGAATACAGTGCTCTCTGGAAACACCATATATTTT. It yields the protein CASKNTVLSGNTIYF.

The gene calls are TRBV9 and TRBJ2-5; tentative D call: TRBD2 (7 bases). Deletions cut 0 bases from V and 5 bases from J, with 14 bases between. The CDR3 is 15 amino acids. Germline CDR1 SGDLS, CDR2 YYNGEE. CDR3 region: CASSVGQGRGETQYF. The CDR3 region has the DNA TGTGCCAGCAGCGTAGGCCAGGGGCGGGGGGAGACCCAGTACTTC.

The chain uses TRBV27 and TRBJ1-6, with D unclear. Trimming cost V 3 bases and J 9 bases, with 12 bases left between them. Germline values: CDR1 MNHEY, CDR2 SMNVEV (reference sequence). The CDR3 runs to 14 residues. CDR3 nucleotides: TGTGCCAGCAGTTTGGGCCAGTACAGTTCACCCCTCCACTTT. Its translation: CASSLGQYSSPLHF.

The rearrangement links TRBV5-1 to TRBJ1-3; D call uncertain. The CDR3 contains 13 residues. Germline CDR1 is SGHRS and CDR2 is YFSETQ. Trimming took off 4 bases at V and 0 bases at J, with 5 bases between the two ends. For the CDR3, the DNA is TGCGCCAGCAGCAGCGACTCTGGAAACACCATATATTTT. As protein: CASSSDSGNTIYF.

The chain couples TRBV5-6 to TRBJ2-5; no clear D. V lost 5 bases to trimming and J lost 1 base, with 12 bases between them. This CDR3 is 14 amino acids long. Germline values: CDR1 SGHDT, CDR2 YYEEEE. The chain's CDR3 is CASSRLSFQETQYF. The CDR3 nucleotides read TGTGCCAGCAGTCGACTGTCCTTCCAAGAGACCCAGTACTTC.

The chain links TRBV4-1 to TRBJ2-3, with unresolved D. V was shortened by 4 bases and J by 3 bases, with 11 bases between the two germline ends. The CDR3 runs to 14 residues. In germline, CDR1 is MGHRA, CDR2 YSYEKL. The CDR3 region has the DNA TGCGCCAGCAGCCGGATGGGCAAGACAGATACGCAGTATTTT. Translating it yields CASSRMGKTDTQYF.

V usage is TRBV19 and J usage is TRBJ2-7, with TRBD1 identical over 8 bases. V was clipped by 4 bases and J by 3 bases; unmatched bases: 8. Germline values: CDR1 LNHDA, CDR2 SQIVND (reference sequence). This CDR3 has 15 residues. CDR3 loop: CASSTRQGLNYEQYF. The CDR3 DNA reads as TGTGCCAGTAGTACCCGACAGGGGCTGAACTACGAGCAGTACTTC.

V is TRBV11-2 and J is TRBJ2-7; D possibly corresponds to TRBD1 (5 bases). This CDR3 has 13 amino acids. V was pared by 1 base and J by 3 bases, with 7 bases between. Germline V lookup: CDR1 SGHAT, CDR2 FQNNGV. CDR3 sequence (DNA): TGTGCCAGCAGCTTAGGGGGCCTCTACGAGCAGTACTTC. It encodes CASSLGGLYEQYF.

The chain employs TRBV4-2 and TRBJ2-3, with 11 positions matching TRBD2. CDR1 LGHNA and CDR2 YNFKEQ come from the germline V gene. There are 20 residues in the CDR3. Trimming at V came to 1 base and at J to 0 bases, leaving 12 bases not matched to a gene. CDR3 coding DNA: TGTGCCAGCAGCCAAGCTGGTTGGGCTAGCGGGGGGACCAGCACAGATACGCAGTATTTT. Translation gives CASSQAGWASGGTSTDTQYF.

This chain links TRBV7-9 with TRBJ2-1; TRBD2 matches 11 bases. This CDR3 comprises 16 residues. Germline trimming cut 5 bases from V and 7 bases from J; bases unmatched to any gene: 10. Looked up from germline, CDR1 is SEHNR and CDR2 is FQNEAQ (reference sequence). CDR3 protein: CASSPISGGAWNEQFF. The CDR3 nucleotides read TGTGCCAGCAGCCCCATTAGCGGGGGGGCCTGGAATGAGCAGTTCTTC.

The chain has TRBV7-2 and TRBJ2-7; 10 nucleotides match TRBD2. J lost 2 bases, V lost 5 bases, and 6 bases had no gene match. CDR1 is SGHTA and CDR2 is FQGNSA in the germline V gene. The CDR3 loop spans 15 amino acids. DNA for the CDR3: TGTGCCAGCAGCCTTGCTAGCGGGGGCCCCTACGAGCAGTACTTC. Its protein product is CASSLASGGPYEQYF.

This chain links TRBV13 with TRBJ2-7; D possibly corresponds to TRBD1 (5 bases). V shed 3 bases and J shed 3 bases, with 15 bases lying between them. The V gene's germline CDR1 is PRHDT and CDR2 FYEKMQ (reference sequence). The length of the CDR3 is 15 residues. The CDR3 sequence is CASSLGLPPLYEQYF. The CDR3 nucleotides read TGTGCCAGCAGCTTGGGGCTGCCCCCTCTCTACGAGCAGTACTTC.

This clone was seen only once. The rearrangement uses TRBV7-6 and TRBJ2-2; tentatively, D is TRBD2 (5 bases). This CDR3 has 13 amino acids. CDR1 SGHVS and CDR2 FNYEAQ come from the germline V gene. The V and J ends lost 7 bases and 4 bases respectively, with 10 bases between them. The CDR3 is CASTLRVTGELFF. In DNA, the CDR3 is TGTGCCAGCACCTTGAGGGTCACCGGGGAGCTGTTTTTT. The whole variable domain, filled in from reference TRBV7-6 and TRBJ2-2, reads GAGVSQSPRYKVTKRGQDVALRCDPISGHVSLYWYRQALGQGPEFLTYFNYEAQQDKSGLPNDRFSAERPEGSISTLTIQRTEQRDSAMYRCASTLRVTGELFFGEGSRLTVL.